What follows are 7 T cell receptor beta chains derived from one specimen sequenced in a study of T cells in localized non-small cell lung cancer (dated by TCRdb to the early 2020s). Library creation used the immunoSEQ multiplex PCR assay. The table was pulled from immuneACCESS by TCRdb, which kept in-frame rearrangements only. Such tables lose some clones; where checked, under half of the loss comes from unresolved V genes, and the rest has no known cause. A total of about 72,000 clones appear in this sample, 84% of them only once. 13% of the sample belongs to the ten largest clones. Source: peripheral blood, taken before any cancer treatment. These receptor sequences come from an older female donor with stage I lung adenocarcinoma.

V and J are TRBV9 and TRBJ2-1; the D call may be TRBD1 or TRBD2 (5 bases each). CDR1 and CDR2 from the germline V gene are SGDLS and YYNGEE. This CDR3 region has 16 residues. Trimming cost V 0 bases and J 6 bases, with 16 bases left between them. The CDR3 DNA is TGTGCCAGCAGCGTAGTTGTAGGGGTCGGGATCAATGAGCAGTTCTTC. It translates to CASSVVVGVGINEQFF.

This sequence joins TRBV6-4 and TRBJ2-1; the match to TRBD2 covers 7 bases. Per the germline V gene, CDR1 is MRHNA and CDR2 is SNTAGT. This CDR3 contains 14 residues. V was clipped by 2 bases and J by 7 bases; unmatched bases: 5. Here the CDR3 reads CASSDLEGGNEQFF. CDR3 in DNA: TGTGCCAGCAGTGACCTTGAGGGAGGGAATGAGCAGTTCTTC.

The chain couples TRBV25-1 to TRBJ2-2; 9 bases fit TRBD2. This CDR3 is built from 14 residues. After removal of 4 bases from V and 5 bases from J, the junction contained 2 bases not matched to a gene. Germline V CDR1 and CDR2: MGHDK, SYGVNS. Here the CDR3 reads CASSVSGSTGELFF. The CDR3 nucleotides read TGTGCCAGCAGTGTTAGCGGGAGTACCGGGGAGCTGTTTTTT.

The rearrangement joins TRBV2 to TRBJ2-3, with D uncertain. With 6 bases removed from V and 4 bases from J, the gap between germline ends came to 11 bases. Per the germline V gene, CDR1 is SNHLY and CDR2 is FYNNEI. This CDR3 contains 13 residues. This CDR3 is CASRPSGPDTQYF. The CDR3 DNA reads TGTGCCAGCAGGCCCAGTGGGCCAGATACGCAGTATTTT.

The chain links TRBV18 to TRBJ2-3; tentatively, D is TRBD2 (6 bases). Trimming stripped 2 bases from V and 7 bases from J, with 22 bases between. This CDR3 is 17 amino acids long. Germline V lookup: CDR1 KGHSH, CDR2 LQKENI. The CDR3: CASSPIVSGEMGNTQYF. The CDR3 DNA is TGTGCCAGCTCACCAATTGTTTCGGGGGAGATGGGAAATACGCAGTATTTT.

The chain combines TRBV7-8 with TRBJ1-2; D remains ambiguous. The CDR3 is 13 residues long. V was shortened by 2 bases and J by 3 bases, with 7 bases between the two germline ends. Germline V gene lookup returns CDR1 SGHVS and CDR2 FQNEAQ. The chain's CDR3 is CASSLTGDYGYTF. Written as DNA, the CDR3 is TGTGCCAGCAGCTTAACGGGAGACTATGGCTACACCTTC. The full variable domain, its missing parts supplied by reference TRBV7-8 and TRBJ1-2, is GAGVSQSPRYKVAKRGQDVALRCDPISGHVSLFWYQQALGQGPEFLTYFQNEAQLDKSGLPSDRFFAERPEGSVSTLKIQRTQQEDSAVYLCASSLTGDYGYTFGSGTRLTVV.

Here the CDR3 DNA reads TGTGCCAGCAGCCCAGGGGCCTATAACACCGGGGAGCTGTTTTTT. Its translation is CASSPGAYNTGELFF. The chain uses TRBV7-3 and TRBJ2-2, with D perhaps TRBD1 (6 bases). Trimming stripped 5 bases from V and 2 bases from J, with 12 bases between. This CDR3 comprises 15 residues. The germline CDR1 and CDR2 sequences are SGHTA and FQGTGA.